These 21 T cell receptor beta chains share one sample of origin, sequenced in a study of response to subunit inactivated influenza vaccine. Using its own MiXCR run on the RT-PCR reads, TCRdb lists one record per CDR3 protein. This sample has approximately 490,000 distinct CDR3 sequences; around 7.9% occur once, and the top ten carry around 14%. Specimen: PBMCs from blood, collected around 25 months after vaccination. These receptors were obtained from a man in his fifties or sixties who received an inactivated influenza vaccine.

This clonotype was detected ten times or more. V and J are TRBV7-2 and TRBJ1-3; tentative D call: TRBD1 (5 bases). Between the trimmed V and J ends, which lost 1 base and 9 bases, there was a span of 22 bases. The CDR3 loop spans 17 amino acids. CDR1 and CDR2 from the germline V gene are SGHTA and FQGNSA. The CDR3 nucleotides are TGTGCCAGCAGCTTAGGCAAGGGACGGCCGTGGGCGTCCACCATATATTTT. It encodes CASSLGKGRPWASTIYF.

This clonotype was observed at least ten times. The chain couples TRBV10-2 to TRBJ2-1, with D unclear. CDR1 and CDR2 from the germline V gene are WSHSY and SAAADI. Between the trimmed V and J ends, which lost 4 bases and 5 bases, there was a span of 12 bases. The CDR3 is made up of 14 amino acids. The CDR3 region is CASSGPGLDNEQFF. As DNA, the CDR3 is TGCGCCAGCAGTGGTCCGGGTTTGGACAATGAGCAGTTCTTC.

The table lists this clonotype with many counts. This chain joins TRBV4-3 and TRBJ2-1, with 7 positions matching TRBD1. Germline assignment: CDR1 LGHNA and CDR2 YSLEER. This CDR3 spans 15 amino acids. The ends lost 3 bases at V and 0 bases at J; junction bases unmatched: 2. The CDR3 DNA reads TGCGCCAGCAGCCAGGACAGGAGCTCCTACAATGAGCAGTTCTTC. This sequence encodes CASSQDRSSYNEQFF.

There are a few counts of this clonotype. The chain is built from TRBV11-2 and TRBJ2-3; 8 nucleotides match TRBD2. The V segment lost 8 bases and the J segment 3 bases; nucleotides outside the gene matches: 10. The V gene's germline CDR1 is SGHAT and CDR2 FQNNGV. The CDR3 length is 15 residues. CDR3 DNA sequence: TGTGCCAGCTCAATACGGGGGGGCCAGACAGATACGCAGTATTTT. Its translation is CASSIRGGQTDTQYF.

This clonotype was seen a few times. CDR3 DNA sequence: TGCAGTGCTTACAGGGGAACCCTCCACTTT. Translation gives CSAYRGTLHF. The chain combines TRBV20-1 with TRBJ1-6; 7 bases map to TRBD1. The germline CDR1 and CDR2 sequences are DFQATT and SNEGSKA (reference sequence). The CDR3 is 10 residues long. Trimming at V came to 5 bases and at J to 14 bases, leaving 3 bases not matched to a gene.

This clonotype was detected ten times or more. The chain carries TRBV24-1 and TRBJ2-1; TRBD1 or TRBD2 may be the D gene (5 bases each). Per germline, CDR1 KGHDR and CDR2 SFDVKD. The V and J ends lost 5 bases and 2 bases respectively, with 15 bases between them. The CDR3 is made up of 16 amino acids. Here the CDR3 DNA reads TGTGCCACCAGTGCGGCGTCCGGGGCGACCTACAATGAGCAGTTCTTC. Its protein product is CATSAASGATYNEQFF.

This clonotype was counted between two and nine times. The CDR3 DNA sequence: TGTGCCAGCAGCGCCATACAGGGGTATCTCTCCTACGAGCAGTACTTC. This sequence encodes CASSAIQGYLSYEQYF. V usage is TRBV7-9 and J usage is TRBJ2-7, with TRBD1 matching over 7 bases. The CDR3 has 16 amino acids. Per the germline V gene, CDR1 is SEHNR and CDR2 is FQNEAQ (reference sequence). V lost 5 bases and J lost 0; bases outside the gene matches: 10.

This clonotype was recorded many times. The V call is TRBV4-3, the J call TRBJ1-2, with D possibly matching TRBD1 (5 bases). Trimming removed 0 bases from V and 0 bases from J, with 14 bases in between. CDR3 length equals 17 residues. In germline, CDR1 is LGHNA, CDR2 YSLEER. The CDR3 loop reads CASSQEGGRGANYGYTF. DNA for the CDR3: TGCGCCAGCAGCCAAGAGGGGGGAAGGGGCGCTAACTATGGCTACACCTTC.

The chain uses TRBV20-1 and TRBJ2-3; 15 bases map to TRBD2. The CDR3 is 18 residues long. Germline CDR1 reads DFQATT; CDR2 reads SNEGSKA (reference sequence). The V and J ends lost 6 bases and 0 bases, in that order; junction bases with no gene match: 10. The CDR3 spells CSASPGTSGRTSTDTQYF. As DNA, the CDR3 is TGCAGTGCAAGTCCCGGGACTAGCGGGAGGACTAGCACAGATACGCAGTATTTT.

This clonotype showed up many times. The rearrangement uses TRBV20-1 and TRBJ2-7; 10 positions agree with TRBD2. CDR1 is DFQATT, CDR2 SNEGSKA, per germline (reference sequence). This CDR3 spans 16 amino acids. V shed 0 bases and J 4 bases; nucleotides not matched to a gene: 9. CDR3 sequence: CSARDLRTSGGYEQYF. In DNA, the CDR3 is TGCAGTGCTAGAGATCTCCGGACTAGCGGAGGTTACGAGCAGTACTTC.

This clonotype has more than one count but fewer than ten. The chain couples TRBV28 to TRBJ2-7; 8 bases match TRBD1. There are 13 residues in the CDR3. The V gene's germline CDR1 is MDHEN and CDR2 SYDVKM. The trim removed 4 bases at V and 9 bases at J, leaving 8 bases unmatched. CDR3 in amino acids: CASSSDRVALQYF. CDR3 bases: TGTGCCAGCAGTTCGGACAGGGTAGCACTGCAGTACTTC.

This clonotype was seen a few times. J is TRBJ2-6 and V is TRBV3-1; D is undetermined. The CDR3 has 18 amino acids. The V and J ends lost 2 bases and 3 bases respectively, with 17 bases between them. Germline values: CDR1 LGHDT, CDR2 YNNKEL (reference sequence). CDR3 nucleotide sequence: TGTGCCAGCAGCCAAATTGCCTGGGCCTCTGGTGGGGCCAACGTCCTGACTTTC. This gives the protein CASSQIAWASGGANVLTF.

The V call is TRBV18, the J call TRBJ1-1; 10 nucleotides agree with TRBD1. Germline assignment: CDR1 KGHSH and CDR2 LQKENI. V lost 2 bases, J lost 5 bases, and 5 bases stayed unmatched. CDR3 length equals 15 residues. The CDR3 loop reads CASSPTGQGVTEAFF. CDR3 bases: TGTGCCAGCTCACCAACCGGACAGGGGGTTACTGAAGCTTTCTTT. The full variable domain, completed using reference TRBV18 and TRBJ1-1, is NAGVMQNPRHLVRRRGQEARLRCSPMKGHSHVYWYRQLPEEGLKFMVYLQKENIIDESGMPKERFSAEFPKEGPSILRIQQVVRGDSAAYFCASSPTGQGVTEAFFGQGTRLTVV.

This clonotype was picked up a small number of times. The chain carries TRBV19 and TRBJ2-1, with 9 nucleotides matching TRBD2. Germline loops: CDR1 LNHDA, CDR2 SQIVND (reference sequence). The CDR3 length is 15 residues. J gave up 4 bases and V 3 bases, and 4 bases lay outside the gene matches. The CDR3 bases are TGTGCCAGTAGTATCGCTAGCGGGGCATACAATGAGCAGTTCTTC. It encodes CASSIASGAYNEQFF.

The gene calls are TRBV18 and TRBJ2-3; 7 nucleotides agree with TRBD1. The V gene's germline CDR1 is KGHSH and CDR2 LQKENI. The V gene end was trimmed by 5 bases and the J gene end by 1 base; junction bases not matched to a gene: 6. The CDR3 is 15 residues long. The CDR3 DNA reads TGTGCCAGCTCAGACAGGGTCTGGGGCACAGATACGCAGTATTTT. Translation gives CASSDRVWGTDTQYF.

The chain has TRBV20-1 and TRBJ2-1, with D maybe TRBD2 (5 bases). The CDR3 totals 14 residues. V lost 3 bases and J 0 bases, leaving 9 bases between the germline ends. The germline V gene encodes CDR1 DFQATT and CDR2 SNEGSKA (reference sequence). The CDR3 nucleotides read TGCAGTGCTAGCGGGGTGAGCTCCTACAATGAGCAGTTCTTC. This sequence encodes CSASGVSSYNEQFF.

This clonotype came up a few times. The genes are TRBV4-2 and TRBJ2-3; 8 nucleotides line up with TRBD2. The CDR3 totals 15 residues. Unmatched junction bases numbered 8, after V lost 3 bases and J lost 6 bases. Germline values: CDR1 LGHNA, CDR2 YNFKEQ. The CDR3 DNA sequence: TGTGCCAGCAGCCAGGCCGGCGGGGGGAGCGATACGCAGTATTTT. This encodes CASSQAGGGSDTQYF.

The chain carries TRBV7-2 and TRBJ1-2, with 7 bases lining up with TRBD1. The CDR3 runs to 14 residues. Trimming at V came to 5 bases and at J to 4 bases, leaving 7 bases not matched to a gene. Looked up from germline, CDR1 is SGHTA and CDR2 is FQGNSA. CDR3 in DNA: TGTGCCAGCAGCCCCGACAGGGTAGGCTATGGCTACACCTTC. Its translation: CASSPDRVGYGYTF.

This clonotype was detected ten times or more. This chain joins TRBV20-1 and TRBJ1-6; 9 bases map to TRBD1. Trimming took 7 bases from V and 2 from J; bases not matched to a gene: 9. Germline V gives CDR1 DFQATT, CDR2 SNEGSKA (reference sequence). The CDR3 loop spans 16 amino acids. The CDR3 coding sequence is TGCAGTGACTCCCGGACAGGGGAAACCTATAATTCACCCCTCCACTTT. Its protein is CSDSRTGETYNSPLHF.

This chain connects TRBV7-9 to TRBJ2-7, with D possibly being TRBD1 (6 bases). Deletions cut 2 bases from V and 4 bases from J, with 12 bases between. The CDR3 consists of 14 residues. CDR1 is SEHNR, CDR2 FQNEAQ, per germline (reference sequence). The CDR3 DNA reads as TGTGCCAGCAGCTTAAGGGGGTTCGGTTACGAGCAGTACTTC. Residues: CASSLRGFGYEQYF.

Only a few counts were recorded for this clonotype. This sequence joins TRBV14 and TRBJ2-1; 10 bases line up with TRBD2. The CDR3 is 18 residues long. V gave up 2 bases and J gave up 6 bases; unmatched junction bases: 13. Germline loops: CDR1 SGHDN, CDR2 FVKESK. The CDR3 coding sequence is TGTGCCAGCAGCCAACAGACCAGCGGGGGGGCCTATATCAATGAGCAGTTCTTC. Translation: CASSQQTSGGAYINEQFF.